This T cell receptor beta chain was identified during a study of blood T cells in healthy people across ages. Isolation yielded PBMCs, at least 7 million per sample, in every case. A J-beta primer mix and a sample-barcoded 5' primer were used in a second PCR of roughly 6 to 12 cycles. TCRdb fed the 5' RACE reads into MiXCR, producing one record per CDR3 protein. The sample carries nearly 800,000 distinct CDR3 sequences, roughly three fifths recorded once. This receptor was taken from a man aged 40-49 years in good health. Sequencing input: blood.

CDR3 in DNA: TGTGCCAGCAGCGGACTAGTCAATGAGCAGTTCTTC. Protein product: CASSGLVNEQFF. This chain links TRBV6-2 or TRBV6-3 with TRBJ2-1, with 7 nucleotides matching TRBD2. The CDR3 consists of 12 residues. Germline assignment: CDR1 MNHEY and CDR2 SVGEGT. Trimming took 6 bases from V and 6 from J; bases not matched to a gene: 2.